The rows below give T cell receptor beta chains drawn from one sample of a study of patients and donors after allogeneic stem cell transplantation. TCRdb analysed the RT-PCR reads with MiXCR anew, one entry per CDR3 protein. This table has some 230,000 distinct CDR3 sequences, 11% to 15% appearing once. The sequenced material came from blood, either unsorted or a sorted T cell fraction (not recorded which). Every receptor here comes from a human donor who was either an allogeneic HSCT recipient or a stem cell or donor lymphocyte infusion donor (not recorded which). It is not recorded whose cells these are; they may come from a transplant donor. CDR3s include the opening cysteine and the closing phenylalanine or tryptophan.

CDR3,J,V
CASSEPAGVSNYGYTF,TRBJ1-2,TRBV10-2
CASSRDRTQEAFF,TRBJ1-1,TRBV5-1
CASSLAVQGGTDTQYF,TRBJ2-3,TRBV5-1
CASSHVTGGNEQFF,TRBJ2-1,TRBV4-3
CAWRDGMDTEAFF,TRBJ1-1,TRBV30
CASSQPQLGWYAREAFF,TRBJ1-1,TRBV4-2
CASSSPGTGSGELFF,TRBJ2-2,TRBV6-5
CASSSERAGGKTQYF,TRBJ2-5,TRBV7-8
CASILSTGSSGNTIYF,TRBJ1-3,TRBV7-2
CSARDVSGRSNQPQHF,TRBJ1-5,TRBV20-1
CASSSQELLVAEAFF,TRBJ1-1,TRBV18
CASSWGTGDTGELFF,TRBJ2-2,TRBV7-9
CASSTRVHGDSLYEQYF,TRBJ2-7,TRBV19
CASSIQGPLGETQYF,TRBJ2-5,TRBV12-3/TRBV12-4
CSVGGRSGEKLFF,TRBJ1-4,TRBV29-1
CSARGPRGADTQYF,TRBJ2-3,TRBV20-1
CASSLASGRASEKLFF,TRBJ1-4,TRBV5-1
CASSQAQVGRGGATDTQYF,TRBJ2-3,TRBV4-3
CSARSKGTGLPYEQYF,TRBJ2-7,TRBV20-1
CASSLFASGSALYNEQFF,TRBJ2-1,TRBV11-2
CASSLGTGGFVAQYF,TRBJ2-5,TRBV7-2
CASSLTGTAKNIQYF,TRBJ2-4,TRBV11-2
CASSKGQGADGELYF,TRBJ2-2,TRBV5-1
CATSRDNPDNQPQHF,TRBJ1-5,TRBV15
CSVAQGTGELFF,TRBJ2-2,TRBV29-1
CASSLTTSSYEQYF,TRBJ2-7,TRBV5-1
CASSRILSGTGNTDTQYF,TRBJ2-3,TRBV4-1
CASSQELAFNQPQHF,TRBJ1-5,TRBV4-2
CASSSSASYEQYF,TRBJ2-7,TRBV11-2
CASSEFRANSNQPQHF,TRBJ1-5,TRBV2
CASSSGTSGETQYF,TRBJ2-5,TRBV12-3/TRBV12-4
CASSQVPGDEQYF,TRBJ2-7,TRBV4-1
CASSDGTGVGETQYF,TRBJ2-5,TRBV12-3/TRBV12-4
CASSPGQVRQETQYF,TRBJ2-5,TRBV2
CASSLPTGNNEQFF,TRBJ2-1,TRBV5-6
CASREQGTGELFF,TRBJ2-2,TRBV6-4
CATSDPAVAGASYNEQFF,TRBJ2-1,TRBV24-1
CASKLGVSTEAFF,TRBJ1-1,TRBV12-3/TRBV12-4
CASSLVLVNEQFF,TRBJ2-1,TRBV12-3/TRBV12-4
CASSVVADNNSPLHF,TRBJ1-6,TRBV9
CASSLARRASPLHF,TRBJ1-6,TRBV12-3/TRBV12-4
CAGDITSGNTIYF,TRBJ1-3,TRBV30
CASSEYFGTGLFF,TRBJ2-1,TRBV25-1
CASSFSKGTGGNTEAFF,TRBJ1-1,TRBV27
CSGTSARDEQYF,TRBJ2-7,TRBV29-1
CASSQGGGSPYEQYF,TRBJ2-7,TRBV4-1
CSANDRGQETQYF,TRBJ2-5,TRBV20-1
CASSSRGGTGAGTNEKLFF,TRBJ1-4,TRBV11-2
CASSERGQFTGYTF,TRBJ1-2,TRBV2
CASSHTKGQFYNEQFF,TRBJ2-1,TRBV4-2
CASSQGTDKSYTF,TRBJ1-2,TRBV3-1
CAIKGAHGANVLTF,TRBJ2-6,TRBV10-3
CASSQDPVEETQYF,TRBJ2-5,TRBV4-2
CASSLIGGAGTDTQYF,TRBJ2-3,TRBV7-2
CATRETGDNYEQYF,TRBJ2-7,TRBV24-1
CSVEGTADGTDTQYF,TRBJ2-3,TRBV29-1
CSARKLAGFGYEQYF,TRBJ2-7,TRBV20-1
CATSRGQGAGETQYF,TRBJ2-5,TRBV15
CAWTGTGRRETQYF,TRBJ2-5,TRBV30